The rows below give T cell receptor beta chains drawn from one sample of a study of T cell repertoires in ileal Crohn's disease. TCRdb's table, derived via immunoSEQ multiplex PCR, lists solely in-frame clones and lacks some. The sample has around 33,000 clones, about four fifths seen once; the top ten hold roughly 19%. The sample was ileal tissue. These receptors all stem from an adult with Crohn's disease. The CDR3 runs from the conserved cysteine through the conserved F or W. Fields, in order: V gene, clone size, J gene, D gene, CDR3 DNA, CDR3 protein. The D gene is left open where the match is weak. A row's size may be missing; if present it is once, few, many or a size class.

>TRBV7-2|.|TRBJ2-7|TRBD2
TGTGCCAGCAGCTTGTGGACTAGCGGCCCCTACGAGCAGTACTTC
CASSLWTSGPYEQYF
>TRBV11-3|few|TRBJ2-2|.
TGTGCCAGCAGCTCAGGGAAGCGTGCTGCGAACACCGGGGAGCTGTTTTTT
CASSSGKRAANTGELFF
>TRBV10-3|.|TRBJ2-3|.
TGTGCCATCGGGAGCGGCATTAGCACAGATACGCAGTATTTT
CAIGSGISTDTQYF
>TRBV29-1|.|TRBJ1-1|.
TGCAGCGTCCATGGGGGGGGCACTGAAGCTTTCTTT
CSVHGGGTEAFF
>TRBV27|.|TRBJ2-1|TRBD2
TGTGCCAGCAGTTTACCGGGACTAGCGGGAGATGAGCAGTTCTTC
CASSLPGLAGDEQFF
>TRBV5-5|.|TRBJ2-7|TRBD1
TGTGCCAGCAGCTCCACAGGGGACCCCTACGAGCAGTACTTC
CASSSTGDPYEQYF
>TRBV5-5|.|TRBJ2-7|.
TGTGCCAGCAGCTTGTACTACGAGCAGTACTTC
CASSLYYEQYF
>TRBV30|.|TRBJ2-1|TRBD2
TGTGCCTGTCGGACTAGCGGCTACAATGAGCAGTTCTTC
CACRTSGYNEQFF
>TRBV18|few|TRBJ2-1|.
TGTGCCAGCTCAACGGAGGATGAGCAGTTCTTC
CASSTEDEQFF
>TRBV30|.|TRBJ1-5|.
TGTGCCTGGACAGGGACCACAGGGAATCAGCCCCAGCATTTT
CAWTGTTGNQPQHF
>TRBV19|.|TRBJ2-7|.
TGTGCCAGTAGTTACGGAGATCCAACCTACGAGCAGTACTTC
CASSYGDPTYEQYF
>TRBV5-1|.|TRBJ1-1|TRBD1
TGCGCCAGCAGCTCAGGGGGCGGGGACTATGAAGCTTTCTTT
CASSSGGGDYEAFF
>TRBV6-5|.|TRBJ2-1|TRBD2
TGTGCCAGCAGTTCCCATAGCGGGAGGCCTGACAATGAGCAGTTCTTC
CASSSHSGRPDNEQFF
>TRBV6-1|few|TRBJ2-7|TRBD2
TGTGCCAGCAGTCCAGGGACTAGCGGGGGCTACGAGCAGTACTTC
CASSPGTSGGYEQYF
>TRBV2|.|TRBJ1-2|.
TGTGCCAGCAGCATCGCGGGAGGCTATGGCTACACCTTC
CASSIAGGYGYTF
>TRBV5-1|.|TRBJ2-2|TRBD1
TGCGCCAGCAGACAGGGGACCGGGGAGCTGTTTTTT
CASRQGTGELFF
>TRBV9|.|TRBJ2-7|TRBD2
TGTGCCAGCCCGGGACTAGCGGGAGTGATCTACGAGCAGTACTTC
CASPGLAGVIYEQYF
>TRBV7-6|.|TRBJ2-7|TRBD1
TGTGCCAGCAGCTTCGCCTTACAGGGGGGCTACGAGCAGTACTTC
CASSFALQGGYEQYF
>TRBV6-5|.|TRBJ1-6|.
TGTGCCAGCACCCCAGCAGGGGAATATTCACCCCTCCACTTT
CASTPAGEYSPLHF
>TRBV5-6|.|TRBJ2-7|TRBD1
TGTGCCAGCAGCTTGTTCGGGACAGGGCCTTACGAGCAGTACTTC
CASSLFGTGPYEQYF
>TRBV5-1|.|TRBJ1-1|.
TGCGCCAGCAGCTTGAAGCCCCAGGGGCGGGTATTCAACACTGAAGCTTTCTTT
CASSLKPQGRVFNTEAFF
>TRBV14|.|TRBJ1-2|TRBD1
TGTGCCAGCAGCCAAGTCGTGGGGACAGCTGGCTATGGCTACACCTTC
CASSQVVGTAGYGYTF
>TRBV7-2|few|TRBJ2-5|.
TGTGCCAGCAGCCAGCAGGGTGGAGTAGAGACCCAGTACTTC
CASSQQGGVETQYF
>TRBV15|once|TRBJ2-7|TRBD1
TGTGCCACCAGCATATTACATCCGGGACAGGGCTCCTACGAGCAGTACTTC
CATSILHPGQGSYEQYF
>TRBV5-1|.|TRBJ2-7|TRBD2
TGCGCCAGCAGCACTCGGACTAGCGGAGGGGGCTCCTACGAGCAGTACTTC
CASSTRTSGGGSYEQYF
>TRBV4-1|few|TRBJ2-1|TRBD1
TGCGCCAGCAGCCGATCGACAGGGGCCTCCTACAATGAGCAGTTCTTC
CASSRSTGASYNEQFF
>TRBV7-2|.|TRBJ1-2|TRBD1
TGTGCCAGCAGCTTAGGATGGCAGGGGGCCACCTTC
CASSLGWQGATF
>TRBV6-5|.|TRBJ2-5|.
TGTGCCAGCCGGGACTTCCAAGAGACCCAGTACTTC
CASRDFQETQYF
>TRBV4-1|.|TRBJ2-4|.
TGCGCCAGCAGCCAAGATCAGTCCCTTCGTTACATTCAGTACTTC
CASSQDQSLRYIQYF
>TRBV4-3|.|TRBJ1-1|.
TGCGCCAGCAGCCAAGAAACCGGGTCCTTGAACACTGAAGCTTTCTTT
CASSQETGSLNTEAFF
>TRBV5-1|.|TRBJ1-1|.
TGCGCCAGCAGCTTCAGCGATAACACTGAAGCTTTCTTT
CASSFSDNTEAFF
>TRBV9|once|TRBJ1-1|TRBD1
TGTGCCAGCAGCGTAGAGGGGGCCCGGGAAGCTTTCTTT
CASSVEGAREAFF
>TRBV9|.|TRBJ2-1|TRBD2
TGTGCCAGCAGCGAGGGACTAGCGGGAGGCGAGCAGTTCTTC
CASSEGLAGGEQFF
>TRBV7-2|.|TRBJ1-2|TRBD1
TGTGCCAGCACCAGTTACTCAGGGGGGCGAGGCTACACCTTC
CASTSYSGGRGYTF
>TRBV5-6|.|TRBJ1-3|TRBD1
TGTGCCAGCAGCTTGTTAGGACAGGGGGCAACTTCCGGAAACACCATATATTTT
CASSLLGQGATSGNTIYF
>TRBV4-3|.|TRBJ2-5|TRBD1
TGCGCCAGCAGCCGCAAACAGGGGTGGGGAGAGACCCAGTACTTC
CASSRKQGWGETQYF
>TRBV19|.|TRBJ2-1|.
TGTGCCAGTAGTATCCGTCCTGGAACTAGATTATGCAATGAGCAGTTCTTC
CASSIRPGTRLCNEQFF
>TRBV6-6|.|TRBJ2-1|TRBD1
TGTGCCAGCAGTTCAGGGGGCAATGAGCAGTTCTTC
CASSSGGNEQFF
>TRBV7-2|.|TRBJ2-2|.
TGTGCCAGCAGCTTAGCGCTAACGGGGGAGCTGTTTTTT
CASSLALTGELFF
>TRBV5-1|few|TRBJ2-3|.
TGCGCCAGCAGCTCCGGCGGAGCTACAGATACGCAGTATTTT
CASSSGGATDTQYF
>TRBV9|.|TRBJ1-2|.
TGTGCCAGCAGCGTAGTTAAATTTTACTATGGCTACACCTTC
CASSVVKFYYGYTF
>TRBV7-2|.|TRBJ2-2|TRBD1
TGTGCCAGCAGCTTACTGGGACAGGCGAACACCGGGGAGCTGTTTTTT
CASSLLGQANTGELFF
>TRBV29-1|.|TRBJ1-1|.
TGCAGCGTTACGCCAGGCTCTCACACTGAAGCTTTCTTT
CSVTPGSHTEAFF
>TRBV19|.|TRBJ2-3|TRBD1
TGTGCCAGTAGTATGACAGGGGCCCGCACAGATACGCAGTATTTT
CASSMTGARTDTQYF
>TRBV19|.|TRBJ1-5|.
TGTGCCAGTAAAAACAGGTTTCAGCCCCAGCATTTT
CASKNRFQPQHF
>TRBV9|.|TRBJ2-1|TRBD2
TGTGCCAGCAGCGTAGGAGGGAGGGCCGGAGATGAGCAGTTCTTC
CASSVGGRAGDEQFF
>TRBV18|.|TRBJ1-1|.
TGTGCCAGCTCCCCCGCGGGGGGCGTCACTGAAGCTTTCTTT
CASSPAGGVTEAFF
>TRBV10-3|.|TRBJ1-1|TRBD1
TGTGCCATCAGTGGACAGGGCCGGGACAGGGGGCCGAACACTGAAGCTTTCTTT
CAISGQGRDRGPNTEAFF
>TRBV6-1|.|TRBJ2-5|.
TGTGCCAGCAGTGAATCACAGGGTCGGCAAGAGACCCAGTACTTC
CASSESQGRQETQYF
>TRBV19|.|TRBJ1-5|.
TGTGCCAGCAATCAAGGGGTCAATCAGCCCCAGCATTTT
CASNQGVNQPQHF
>TRBV7-8|.|TRBJ1-2|.
TGTGCCAGCAGCCAGTCGGGAAGTTATGGCTACACCTTC
CASSQSGSYGYTF
>TRBV18|.|TRBJ2-1|.
TGTGCCAGCTCACTTGTGGCGGGGTTGTACAATGAGCAGTTCTTC
CASSLVAGLYNEQFF
>TRBV7-2|.|TRBJ1-2|.
TGTGCCAGCAGTCCCAGTTATGGCTACACCTTC
CASSPSYGYTF
>TRBV2|.|TRBJ2-7|.
TGTGCCAGCCGACGAAGACTGTTGCGAGGTTACTACGAGCAGTACTTC
CASRRRLLRGYYEQYF
>TRBV12-5|.|TRBJ2-1|TRBD2
TGTGCTAGTGGCATAGCGGGAGGGCTCATTGAGCAGTTCTTC
CASGIAGGLIEQFF
>TRBV29-1|.|TRBJ1-1|.
TGCAGCTACGGGTTAGGGGCCTCGAGCACTGAAGCTTTCTTT
CSYGLGASSTEAFF
>TRBV19|.|TRBJ2-7|TRBD2
TGTGCCAGTAGTATCACTGGGACTAGCGATTTCGAGCAGTACTTC
CASSITGTSDFEQYF
>TRBV5-1|once|TRBJ2-7|TRBD2
TGCGCCAGCAGCCCCGGACTAGCGGGAGGGCGGGCCAACTACGAGCAGTACTTC
CASSPGLAGGRANYEQYF